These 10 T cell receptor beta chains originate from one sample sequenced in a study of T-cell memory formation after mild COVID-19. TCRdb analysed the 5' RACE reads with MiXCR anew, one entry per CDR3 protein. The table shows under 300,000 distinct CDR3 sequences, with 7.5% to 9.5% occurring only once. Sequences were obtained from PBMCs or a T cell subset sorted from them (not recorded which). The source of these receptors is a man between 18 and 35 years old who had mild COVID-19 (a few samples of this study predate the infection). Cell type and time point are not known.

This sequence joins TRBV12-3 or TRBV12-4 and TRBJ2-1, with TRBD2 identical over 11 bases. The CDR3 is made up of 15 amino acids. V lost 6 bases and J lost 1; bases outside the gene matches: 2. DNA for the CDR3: TGTGCCAGCAGGCGGACTAGCGGGTCCTACAATGAGCAGTTCTTC. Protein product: CASRRTSGSYNEQFF.

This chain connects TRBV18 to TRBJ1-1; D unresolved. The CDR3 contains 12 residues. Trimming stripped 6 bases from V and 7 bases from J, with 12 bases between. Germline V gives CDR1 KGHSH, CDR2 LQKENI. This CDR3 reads CASSYVQGEAFF. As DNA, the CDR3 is TGTGCCAGCTCTTACGTCCAAGGTGAAGCTTTCTTT.

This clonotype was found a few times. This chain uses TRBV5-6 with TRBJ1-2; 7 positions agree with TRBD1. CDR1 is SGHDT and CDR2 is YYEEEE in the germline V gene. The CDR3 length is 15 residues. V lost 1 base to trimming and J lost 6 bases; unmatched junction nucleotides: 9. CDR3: CASSLSDARGNGYTF. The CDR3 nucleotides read TGTGCCAGCAGCTTGTCCGACGCCAGGGGGAATGGCTACACCTTC.

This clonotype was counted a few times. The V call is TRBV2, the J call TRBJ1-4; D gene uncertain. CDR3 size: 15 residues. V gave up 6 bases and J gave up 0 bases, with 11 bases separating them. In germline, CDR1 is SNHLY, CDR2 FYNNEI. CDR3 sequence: CASRNRRSTNEKLFF. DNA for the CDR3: TGTGCCAGCAGGAACAGACGCTCAACTAATGAAAAACTGTTTTTT.

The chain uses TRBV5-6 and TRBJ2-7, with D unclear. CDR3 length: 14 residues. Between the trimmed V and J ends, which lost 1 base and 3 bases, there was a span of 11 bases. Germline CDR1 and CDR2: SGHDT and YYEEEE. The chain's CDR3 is CASSLRLRHYEQYV. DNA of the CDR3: TGTGCCAGCAGCTTGCGTCTCAGACACTACGAGCAGTACGTC.

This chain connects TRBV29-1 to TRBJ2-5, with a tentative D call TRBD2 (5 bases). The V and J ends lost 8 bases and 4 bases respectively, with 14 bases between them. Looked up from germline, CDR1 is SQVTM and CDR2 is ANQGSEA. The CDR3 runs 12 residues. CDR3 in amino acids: CSPEGFGETQYF. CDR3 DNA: TGCAGCCCCGAGGGTTTTGGAGAGACCCAGTACTTC.

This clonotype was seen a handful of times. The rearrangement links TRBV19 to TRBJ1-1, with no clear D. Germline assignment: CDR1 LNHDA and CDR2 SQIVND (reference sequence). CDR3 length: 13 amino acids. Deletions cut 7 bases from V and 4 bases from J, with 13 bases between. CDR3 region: CASNKGLGTEAFF. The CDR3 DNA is TGTGCCAGTAACAAGGGCCTGGGCACTGAAGCTTTCTTT.

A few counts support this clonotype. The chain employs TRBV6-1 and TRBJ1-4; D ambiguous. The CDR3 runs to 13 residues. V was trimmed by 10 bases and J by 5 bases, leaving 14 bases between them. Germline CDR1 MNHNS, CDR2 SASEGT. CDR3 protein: CAIAGIRNEKLFF. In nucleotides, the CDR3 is TGTGCCATCGCCGGGATTCGGAATGAAAAACTGTTTTTT.

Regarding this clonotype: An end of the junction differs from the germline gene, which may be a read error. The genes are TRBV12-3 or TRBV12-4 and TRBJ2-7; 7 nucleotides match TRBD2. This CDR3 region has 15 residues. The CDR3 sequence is CASSFRGDPSHEQYF. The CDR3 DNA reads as TGTGCCAGCAGTTTTCGGGGGGACCCCTCCCACGAGCAGTACTTC.

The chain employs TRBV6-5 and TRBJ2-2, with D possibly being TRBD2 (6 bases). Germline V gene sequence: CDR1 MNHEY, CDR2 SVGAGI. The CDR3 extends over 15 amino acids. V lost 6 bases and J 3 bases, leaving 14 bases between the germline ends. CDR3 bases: TGTGCCAGCAGACTAGCCCCAGACGACACCGGGGAGCTGTTTTTT. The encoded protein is CASRLAPDDTGELFF.